This TCR beta chain was sequenced in a study of graft-versus-host responses after intestinal transplantation. At the level of the study: Anti-thymocyte globulin induction was given to all recipients, followed by tacrolimus and steroids for 3 to 4 years. Findings of the study overall: The recipient marrow held GvH clones, and some of them showed up first in ileum or blood. Patients with graft-donor T cell macrochimerism had high graft-versus-host to host-versus-graft clonal ratios in allografts.

Note on this clone: As yet, its antigen is unknown.

The table came from immunoSEQ multiplex PCR; TCRdb's copy has only in-frame clones and leaves some out. The sample lists some 86,000 clones, about nine tenths occurring once. This CDR3 comprises 14 residues. Germline loops: CDR1 SGHRS, CDR2 YFSETQ. Trimming removed 4 bases from V and 1 base from J, with 10 bases in between. The sequencing used unstimulated CD4+ T cells sorted from spleen or lymph node cells, collected before intestinal transplant. The sequence was obtained from a human donor who received an intestinal transplant. V gene TRBV5-1 combines with J gene TRBJ2-3; D gene uncertain. CDR3 in DNA: TGCGCCAGCAGCCCTGGCCGTGGCACAGATACGCAGTATTTT. Residues: CASSPGRGTDTQYF.